A selection of T cell receptor beta chains follows, all from one sample in a study of PD-L1 blockade in urothelial cancer. Libraries were prepared by immunoSEQ multiplex PCR; TCRdb keeps only in-frame clonotypes and omits some of them. The sample contains tens of thousands of clones, roughly four fifths of which appear only once. The sequences come from PBMCs, collected around atezolizumab (anti-PD-L1) treatment. The receptors were sampled from a man in his sixties or seventies with urothelial cancer. The conserved cysteine and the conserved F or W are not part of the CDR3 here.

>TRBJ1-2|TRBV6-6
ASSASDRAGYGYT
>TRBJ2-1|TRBV4-1
ASSRTTTGPEQF
>TRBJ1-1|TRBV7-2
ASSLGWRDEAF
>TRBJ2-5|TRBV2
AHGSPGGRQETQY
>TRBJ1-4|TRBV5-1
ASRKFPTGDEKLF
>TRBJ1-1|TRBV6-6
ASNRAGGTEAF
>TRBJ2-7|TRBV5-8
ASSLKEGRRKQY
>TRBJ1-2|TRBV30
AWRYRAGYT
>TRBJ2-3|TRBV6-5
ASSLNTVSTDTQY
>TRBJ1-5|TRBV5-6
ASSLGPEGQPQH
>TRBJ1-1|TRBV27
ASSFAGAGTEAF
>TRBJ2-3|TRBV5-8
ASSDGTRPADTQY
>TRBJ1-1|TRBV18
ASSPVREVWTEAF
>TRBJ2-2|TRBV27
ASSFQITGELF
>TRBJ2-5|TRBV25-1
ASSGRGQQETQY
>TRBJ1-1|TRBV10-3
AISDEVNTEAF
>TRBJ2-1|TRBV5-4
ASSWGLAGGHGEQF
>TRBJ1-1|TRBV29-1
SAQTGRDTEAF
>TRBJ1-1|TRBV5-6
ASSFLAGENTEAF
>TRBJ1-2|TRBV5-5
ASSSRLGQANYGYT
>TRBJ2-5|TRBV6-5
ASSYSRDRAEETQY
>TRBJ1-4|TRBV6-5
ASSYSGGANEKLF
>TRBJ2-1|TRBV30
AWGLAGEREEQF
>TRBJ1-1|TRBV6-4
ASSVRGGDTEAF
>TRBJ2-1|TRBV12-5
ASRGGRGNEQF
>TRBJ1-2|TRBV7-3
ASSPGSSANYGYT
>TRBJ2-7|TRBV5-6
ASSTLTGLGEQY
>TRBJ1-2|TRBV7-2
ASSSTGHEHGYT
>TRBJ2-5|TRBV18
ASSPGLAGQETQY
>TRBJ1-2|TRBV2
ASSPPVTSNYGYT
>TRBJ1-2|TRBV14
ASSQAGFGGYT
>TRBJ2-3|TRBV15
ATSAPLAGRQDTQY
>TRBJ1-1|TRBV6-1
ASRLTGTINTEAF
>TRBJ2-7|TRBV2
ASSELAGTGEEQY
>TRBJ2-1|TRBV4-1
ASSLAGGPDEQF
>TRBJ2-7|TRBV25-1
ASTPGPTSGSYEQY
>TRBJ2-3|TRBV19
ASRRGQGFTDTQY
>TRBJ1-2|TRBV5-4
ASSWGEGGYGYT
>TRBJ1-2|TRBV6-5
ASSYGEAGKDYGYT
>TRBJ1-2|TRBV2
ASSEGGQANYGYT
>TRBJ2-7|TRBV5-1
ASSSGQTTAQY
>TRBJ2-1|TRBV11-3
ASSLLQGDEQF
>TRBJ2-7|TRBV19
ASSVSADPSYEQY
>TRBJ2-1|TRBV27
ASSSTGESYNEQF
>TRBJ2-5|TRBV6-6
ASSPGTGGKRTQY